One and the same sample provided the 30 T cell receptor beta chains below, sequenced in a study of control samples from healthy donors and cancer patients. The protocol was immunoSEQ multiplex PCR, while the TCRdb copy is restricted to in-frame clones and leaves out a portion. The sample contains approximately 120,000 clones, roughly 87% of which appear only once. Input material: blood. The source of these receptors is a man aged 18 to 35 in good health.

J is TRBJ2-4 and V is TRBV5-1; D is unresolved. Trimming removed 0 bases from V and 2 bases from J, with 12 bases in between. The CDR3 contains 16 residues. Germline V gene data show CDR1 as SGHRS and CDR2 as YFSETQ. The chain's CDR3 is CASSLASLGTKNIQYF. The DNA for the CDR3 is TGCGCCAGCAGCTTGGCGAGTCTGGGGACCAAAAACATTCAGTACTTC. Looking up the rest from reference TRBV5-1 and TRBJ2-4 gives the full variable domain: KAGVTQTPRYLIKTRGQQVTLSCSPISGHRSVSWYQQTPGQGLQFLFEYFSETQRNKGNFPGRFSGRQFSNSRSEMNVSTLELGDSALYLCASSLASLGTKNIQYFGAGTRLSVL.

This rearrangement joins TRBV9 to TRBJ2-1, with a possible D match to TRBD2 (5 bases). Germline CDR1 SGDLS, CDR2 YYNGEE. Trimming shortened V by 0 bases and J by 8 bases, and 15 bases separated the two germline ends. The CDR3 consists of 15 residues. CDR3 residues: CASSVGSLACDEQFF. CDR3 DNA sequence: TGTGCCAGCAGCGTAGGAAGTCTAGCTTGCGATGAGCAGTTCTTC.

The chain is built from TRBV28 and TRBJ1-6; D is unresolved. Per the germline V gene, CDR1 is MDHEN and CDR2 is SYDVKM. The CDR3 length is 17 residues. Trimming left V 3 bases short and J 4 bases short, with 16 bases between. The CDR3 is CASSFGEGARYNSPLHF. DNA for the CDR3: TGTGCCAGCAGTTTCGGCGAGGGCGCAAGGTATAATTCACCCCTCCACTTT.

The J gene is TRBJ1-6, the V gene TRBV6-2 or TRBV6-3; 7 nucleotides agree with TRBD1. CDR1 is MNHEY, CDR2 SVGEGT, per germline. V shed 6 bases and J 7 bases; nucleotides not matched to a gene: 6. This CDR3 has 14 amino acids. The CDR3: CASRYPGQNSPLHF. The CDR3 DNA sequence: TGTGCCAGCAGATACCCGGGACAGAATTCACCCCTCCACTTT.

V and J are TRBV15 and TRBJ1-1, with D possibly being TRBD1 (6 bases). The V end was cut by 3 bases, the J end by 2 bases, with 16 bases between. Germline CDR1 LNHNV, CDR2 YYDKDF (reference sequence). This CDR3 contains 16 residues. CDR3 nucleotides: TGTGCCACCAGCAGTGAAACGGGGACACTAAACACTGAAGCTTTCTTT. As protein: CATSSETGTLNTEAFF.

The chain carries TRBV4-2 and TRBJ2-7; 8 nucleotides match TRBD1. The CDR3 covers 15 residues. The V and J ends lost 0 bases and 5 bases, in that order; junction bases with no gene match: 6. Germline V gives CDR1 LGHNA, CDR2 YNFKEQ. The CDR3 spells CASSQDPTGGNEQYF. The CDR3 coding sequence is TGTGCCAGCAGCCAAGATCCCACAGGGGGAAACGAGCAGTACTTC.

This chain joins TRBV19 and TRBJ1-5, with a possible D match to TRBD1 (5 bases). From germline, CDR1 is LNHDA and CDR2 SQIVND (reference sequence). CDR3 length: 15 residues. V lost 5 bases to trimming and J lost 6 bases, with 17 bases between them. The CDR3 DNA reads TGTGCCAGTAGTGATGATTGGGGGAACCTTCAGCCCCAGCATTTT. It translates to CASSDDWGNLQPQHF.

In nucleotides, the CDR3 is TGTGCCAGTAGGGACTTGGGCCCCACCGGGGAGCTGTTTTTT. It yields the protein CASRDLGPTGELFF. J is TRBJ2-2 and V is TRBV19, with D tentatively TRBD2 (5 bases). The CDR3 runs 14 residues. Germline V CDR1 and CDR2: LNHDA, SQIVND (reference sequence). The ends were cut back, 6 bases at V and 4 bases at J, with 12 bases in the middle.

The gene calls are TRBV19 and TRBJ2-1; D remains unclear. The CDR3 spans 17 residues. Trimming removed 5 bases from V and 2 bases from J, with 19 bases in between. Germline CDR1 LNHDA, CDR2 SQIVND (reference sequence). CDR3 DNA: TGTGCCAGTAGTCCCAGACGAAGGTCTGAAGCCTACAATGAGCAGTTCTTC. Translated: CASSPRRRSEAYNEQFF.

CDR3 in DNA: TGTGCCATCAGTGAGCCGGGACTAGCGGTCGGGGAGCTGTTTTTT. This codes for CAISEPGLAVGELFF. The chain joins TRBV10-3 to TRBJ2-2; 11 bases line up with TRBD2. V lost 2 bases and J lost 7; bases outside the gene matches: 3. In germline, CDR1 is ENHRY, CDR2 SYGVKD. The CDR3 loop spans 15 amino acids.

This clone has a handful of counts. This chain connects TRBV11-1 to TRBJ2-3, with D tentatively TRBD1 or TRBD2 (5 bases each). The CDR3 is made up of 14 amino acids. V was trimmed by 5 bases and J by 1 base, leaving 10 bases between them. Germline values: CDR1 SGHAT, CDR2 FQDESV (reference sequence). CDR3 sequence (DNA): TGTGCCAGCAGCCGGGACCTCCGCACAGATACGCAGTATTTT. Its protein product is CASSRDLRTDTQYF.

This clone was seen a single time. The V gene is TRBV28, the J gene TRBJ2-7; D might be TRBD2 (5 bases). Looked up from germline, CDR1 is MDHEN and CDR2 is SYDVKM. V was shortened by 9 bases and J by 7 bases, with 13 bases between the two germline ends. The CDR3 loop spans 11 amino acids. The CDR3, as DNA: TGTGCCAGTACCGGGGTGAGGGAGCAGTACTTC. Translated: CASTGVREQYF.

V and J are TRBV6-5 and TRBJ2-3; the D is unclear. The CDR3 contains 13 residues. Per germline, CDR1 MNHEY and CDR2 SVGAGI. The V and J ends lost 6 bases and 6 bases respectively, with 13 bases between them. The CDR3 DNA follows: TGTGCCAGCAGCGACATTATTGTTGATACGCAGTATTTT. This codes for CASSDIIVDTQYF.

The chain recombines TRBV5-1 with TRBJ2-4; 8 bases line up with TRBD1. Germline CDR1 and CDR2: SGHRS and YFSETQ. The CDR3 is made up of 15 amino acids. The ends lost 3 bases at V and 3 bases at J; junction bases unmatched: 5. The CDR3 sequence is CASSSIQGDKNIQYF. The CDR3 nucleotides read TGCGCCAGCAGCTCGATACAGGGGGACAAAAACATTCAGTACTTC.

This chain joins TRBV15 and TRBJ2-7; 8 bases align to TRBD2. The V gene's germline CDR1 is LNHNV and CDR2 YYDKDF (reference sequence). J lost 3 bases, V lost 2 bases, and 6 bases had no gene match. The CDR3 has 15 amino acids. In DNA, the CDR3 is TGTGCCACCAGCAGACCCACTAGCGGATACTACGAGCAGTACTTC. It translates to CATSRPTSGYYEQYF.

The rearrangement uses TRBV10-3 and TRBJ2-5; 9 bases are a match to TRBD2. The CDR3 has 15 amino acids. The germline V gene has CDR1 ENHRY and CDR2 SYGVKD. V was clipped by 6 bases and J by 5 bases; unmatched bases: 10. CDR3 sequence reads: CAIRASGVPQETQYF. CDR3 nucleotides: TGTGCCATCAGAGCTAGCGGGGTCCCTCAGGAGACCCAGTACTTC.

The chain links TRBV20-1 to TRBJ2-4, with a possible D match to TRBD1 (7 bases). The CDR3 sequence is 15 residues long. The ends were cut back, 3 bases at V and 2 bases at J, with 14 bases in the middle. The V gene's germline CDR1 is DFQATT and CDR2 SNEGSKA (reference sequence). The CDR3, as DNA: TGCAGTGCTAGTGGAGGGGGCTTTCCCAAAAACATTCAGTACTTC. Residues: CSASGGGFPKNIQYF.

The chain is built from TRBV24-1 and TRBJ2-3; D ambiguous. The germline V and J ends were trimmed by 3 bases and 0 bases, with 12 bases remaining between them. This CDR3 is 16 amino acids long. Germline assignment: CDR1 KGHDR and CDR2 SFDVKD. The CDR3 coding sequence is TGTGCCACCAGTGATCGTGGTACCTCTAGCACAGATACGCAGTATTTT. Its protein product is CATSDRGTSSTDTQYF.

V usage is TRBV2 and J usage is TRBJ2-5; 8 bases match TRBD2. Per germline, CDR1 SNHLY and CDR2 FYNNEI. The CDR3 has 12 residues. V lost 6 bases, J lost 4 bases, and 1 base stayed unmatched. The CDR3 bases are TGTGCCAGCAGGCTAGCGGGAGAGACCCAGTACTTC. Protein sequence: CASRLAGETQYF.

This clone was recorded a few times. The chain links TRBV10-1 to TRBJ2-1, with D perhaps matching TRBD1 or TRBD2 (5 bases each). The V gene's germline CDR1 is WNHNN and CDR2 SYGVQD (reference sequence). CDR3 length: 11 residues. The CDR3 DNA reads TGCGGGAAGAGGGGATGCAATGAGCAGTTCTTC. Translation gives CGKRGCNEQFF.

This clone showed up just a few times. The chain has TRBV7-8 and TRBJ2-2, with 9 bases fitting TRBD2. CDR1 is SGHVS and CDR2 is FQNEAQ in the germline V gene. The CDR3 is 15 amino acids. V was pared by 2 bases and J by 8 bases, with 6 bases of the junction left unmatched. CDR3 protein: CASSLRREGGGELFF. CDR3 DNA sequence: TGTGCCAGCAGCTTAAGGCGGGAGGGAGGAGGGGAGCTGTTTTTT.

This chain joins TRBV28 and TRBJ2-5; possibly TRBD1 for D (5 bases). Germline loops: CDR1 MDHEN, CDR2 SYDVKM. CDR3 size: 13 residues. The V gene lost 3 bases and the J gene lost 11 bases, with 16 bases spanning the gap. CDR3 bases: TGTGCCAGCAGTTTTGGGCGAGACAGCCTACAGTACTTC. Translated: CASSFGRDSLQYF.

V gene TRBV7-2 combines with J gene TRBJ2-1; D gene unclear. The CDR3 runs 16 residues. Germline V lookup: CDR1 SGHTA, CDR2 FQGNSA. The V and J ends lost 1 base and 3 bases respectively, with 13 bases between them. CDR3 DNA sequence: TGTGCCAGCAGCTTAGTAGGGCAGAGGATCTACAATGAGCAGTTCTTC. Amino acids: CASSLVGQRIYNEQFF.

This chain joins TRBV18 and TRBJ2-7; D is undetermined. The V gene's germline CDR1 is KGHSH and CDR2 LQKENI. V was cut by 3 bases and J by 1 base, with 4 bases left in between. The CDR3 has 12 residues. Here the CDR3 DNA reads TGTGCCAGCTCACCGGCTTCCTACGAGCAGTACTTC. The encoded protein is CASSPASYEQYF.

This chain joins TRBV27 and TRBJ1-6; tentative D call: TRBD1 (6 bases). Germline loops: CDR1 MNHEY, CDR2 SMNVEV (reference sequence). V dropped 4 bases and J dropped 5 bases, with 12 bases sitting between them. The CDR3 has 15 amino acids. CDR3 amino acids: CASSSVSGDNSPLHF. For the CDR3, the DNA is TGTGCCAGCAGTTCGGTCTCAGGGGATAATTCACCCCTCCACTTT.

The chain employs TRBV10-2 and TRBJ1-5, with D tentatively TRBD1 (6 bases). Germline CDR1 WSHSY, CDR2 SAAADI. This CDR3 region has 16 residues. Trimming pared 8 bases from V and 1 base from J, leaving 18 bases between. For the CDR3, the DNA is TGCGCCAGCTTTCCCGGGGGGCTCCCCAGCAATCAGCCCCAGCATTTT. As protein: CASFPGGLPSNQPQHF.

This clone was observed once. The chain joins TRBV28 to TRBJ2-7; D not certain. This CDR3 is built from 11 residues. With 10 bases removed from V and 3 bases from J, the gap between germline ends came to 10 bases. CDR1 is MDHEN and CDR2 is SYDVKM in the germline V gene. Here the CDR3 DNA reads TGTGCCACTGACGAGGACTACGAGCAGTACTTC. Amino acid sequence: CATDEDYEQYF.

The J gene is TRBJ2-1, the V gene TRBV5-1, with TRBD2 matching 11 bases. V shed 0 bases, J shed 9 bases, and the junction held 8 bases outside the gene matches. Germline V gene sequence: CDR1 SGHRS, CDR2 YFSETQ. The CDR3 is made up of 16 amino acids. The DNA of the CDR3 is TGCGCCAGCAGCTTGGCCGTAGCGGGAGGGCCGGGTGAGCAGTTCTTC. As protein: CASSLAVAGGPGEQFF.

This chain links TRBV6-4 with TRBJ1-1; TRBD1 is a possible D gene (5 bases). V was pared by 2 bases and J by 0 bases, with 16 bases between. This CDR3 contains 17 residues. CDR1 and CDR2 (germline): MRHNA, SNTAGT. The CDR3 spells CASSDQPGGGLNTEAFF. The CDR3 coding sequence is TGTGCCAGCAGTGACCAACCCGGGGGGGGACTGAACACTGAAGCTTTCTTT.

This sequence joins TRBV7-2 and TRBJ1-2; no reliable D call. V was pared by 1 base and J by 7 bases, with 10 bases between. The CDR3 spans 13 residues. Germline assignment: CDR1 SGHTA and CDR2 FQGNSA. The CDR3 DNA sequence: TGTGCCAGCAGCTTAGAGGCGGGTTTTGGCTACACCTTC. Translation: CASSLEAGFGYTF.